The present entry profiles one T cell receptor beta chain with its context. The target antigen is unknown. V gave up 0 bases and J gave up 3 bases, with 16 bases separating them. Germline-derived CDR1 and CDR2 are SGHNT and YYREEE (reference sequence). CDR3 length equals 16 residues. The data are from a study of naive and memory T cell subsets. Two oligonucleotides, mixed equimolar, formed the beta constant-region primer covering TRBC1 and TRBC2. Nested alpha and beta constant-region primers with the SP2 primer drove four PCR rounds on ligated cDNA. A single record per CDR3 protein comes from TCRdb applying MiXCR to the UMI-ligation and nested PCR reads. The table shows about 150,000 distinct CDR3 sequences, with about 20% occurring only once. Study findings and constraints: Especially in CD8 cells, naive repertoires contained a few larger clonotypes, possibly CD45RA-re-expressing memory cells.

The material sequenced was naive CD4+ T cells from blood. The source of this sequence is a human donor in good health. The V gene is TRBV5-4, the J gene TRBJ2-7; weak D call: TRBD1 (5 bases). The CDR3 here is CASSLGVSRANYEQYF. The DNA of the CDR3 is TGTGCCAGCAGCTTGGGGGTCTCCAGGGCCAACTACGAGCAGTACTTC.